This T cell receptor beta chain was found in a study of multiple sclerosis patients with progressive multifocal leukoencephalopathy. Sequencing was performed with immunoSEQ multiplex PCR; in TCRdb, only in-frame clones are kept and a portion is missing. The sample lists around 25,000 clones, about 91% seen once, with about 2.3% in the top ten. Described time point: approximately 11 months of natalizumab therapy. Germline CDR1 LNHNV, CDR2 YYDKDF (reference sequence). V was pared by 4 bases and J by 0 bases, with 8 bases of the junction left unmatched. There are 16 residues in the CDR3. The TCR comes from a man aged 25 to 40 with multiple sclerosis. The input for sequencing was PBMCs, taken from a patient treated with natalizumab. The chain combines TRBV15 with TRBJ1-1, with 7 bases lining up with TRBD1. CDR3 region: CATSNPRGIMNTEAFF. In DNA, the CDR3 is TGTGCCACCAGCAACCCCAGGGGGATTATGAACACTGAAGCTTTCTTT.